Following are 29 T cell receptor beta chains from one sample sequenced in a study of CD8+ T cells in alopecia areata. Sequencing used cDNA as its template, made by extracting RNA and reverse transcribing it. Sequencing was performed with immunoSEQ multiplex PCR; in TCRdb, only in-frame clones are kept and a portion is missing. The table shows around 100,000 clones, with 70% to 90% occurring only once. The sample's treatment: oral pan-JAK inhibitor, 5-10 mg twice daily. The input for sequencing was CD8+ T cells sorted from blood, taken at week 34, from a patient treated with tofacitinib. These receptors all stem from a human donor with alopecia areata.

The chain has TRBV7-9 and TRBJ2-7, with 14 nucleotides matching TRBD2. The CDR3 totals 17 residues. The germline gives CDR1 SEHNR, CDR2 FQNEAQ (reference sequence). J lost 2 bases, V lost 5 bases, and 8 bases had no gene match. Written as DNA, the CDR3 is TGTGCCAGCAGCCCCGGGACTAGCGGGGGAAAGACCTACGAGCAGTACTTC. Translated, it gives CASSPGTSGGKTYEQYF.

The chain joins TRBV12-5 to TRBJ1-2; D remains ambiguous. The CDR3 is 13 amino acids. Germline lookup yields CDR1 LGHNT and CDR2 FRNRAP. The V and J ends lost 2 bases and 6 bases respectively, with 10 bases between them. CDR3 in amino acids: CASGLTRRDGYTF. In DNA, the CDR3 is TGTGCTAGTGGTTTGACGCGTCGGGATGGCTACACCTTC.

This chain joins TRBV27 and TRBJ2-1; D call uncertain. This CDR3 has 12 amino acids. Germline values: CDR1 MNHEY, CDR2 SMNVEV (reference sequence). V was cut by 6 bases and J by 6 bases, with 9 bases left in between. The CDR3 nucleotides read TGTGCCAGCAGCCCCCTACCCAATGAGCAGTTCTTC. Its translation: CASSPLPNEQFF.

DNA of the CDR3: TGTGCCAGCAGCCCCCCTTCCGAGACCCAGTACTTC. This translates into CASSPPSETQYF. The V call is TRBV5-8, the J call TRBJ2-5; no definite D call. V lost 4 bases to trimming and J lost 5 bases, with 9 bases between them. Germline V gene lookup returns CDR1 SGHTS and CDR2 YDEGEE. The CDR3 sequence is 12 residues long.

This clone was recorded once. The J gene is TRBJ2-1, the V gene TRBV4-2; 10 bases agree with TRBD2. CDR1 is LGHNA, CDR2 YNFKEQ, per germline. The CDR3 contains 17 residues. After removal of 3 bases from V and 0 bases from J, the junction contained 5 bases not matched to a gene. CDR3 in amino acids: CASSQVPSGSSYNEQFF. CDR3 DNA: TGTGCCAGCAGCCAGGTCCCTAGCGGGAGCTCCTACAATGAGCAGTTCTTC.

The chain recombines TRBV7-8 with TRBJ2-1; 7 nucleotides line up with TRBD1. Germline V gene sequence: CDR1 SGHVS, CDR2 FQNEAQ. The CDR3 totals 14 residues. V gave up 6 bases and J gave up 10 bases; unmatched junction bases: 12. The CDR3 loop reads CASRKGGVLGEQFF. CDR3 nucleotide sequence: TGTGCCAGCAGGAAAGGGGGCGTTCTTGGGGAGCAGTTCTTC. Full variable domain (missing parts from reference TRBV7-8 and TRBJ2-1): GAGVSQSPRYKVAKRGQDVALRCDPISGHVSLFWYQQALGQGPEFLTYFQNEAQLDKSGLPSDRFFAERPEGSVSTLKIQRTQQEDSAVYLCASRKGGVLGEQFFGPGTRLTVL.

The V call is TRBV19, the J call TRBJ1-1; D not certain. Between the trimmed V and J ends, which lost 4 bases and 1 base, there was a span of 13 bases. This CDR3 has 15 amino acids. Germline loops: CDR1 LNHDA, CDR2 SQIVND (reference sequence). CDR3 in DNA: TGTGCCAGTAGTACGGCAAGACAACAGAACACTGAAGCTTTCTTT. Translated, it gives CASSTARQQNTEAFF. Variable domain in full (rest from reference TRBV19 and TRBJ1-1): DGGITQSPKYLFRKEGQNVTLSCEQNLNHDAMYWYRQDPGQGLRLIYYSQIVNDFQKGDIAEGYSVSREKKESFPLTVTSAQKNPTAFYLCASSTARQQNTEAFFGQGTRLTVV.

The chain employs TRBV29-1 and TRBJ2-1; 9 bases match TRBD1. From germline, CDR1 is SQVTM and CDR2 ANQGSEA. The CDR3 length is 14 residues. With V trimmed by 4 bases and J by 12 bases, 13 bases remained unmatched. As DNA, the CDR3 is TGCAGCGTTGGGCCGACAGGGGGTGGAGGCGGGCAGTTCTTC. Translating it yields CSVGPTGGGGGQFF.

The chain uses TRBV29-1 and TRBJ2-5; D is possibly TRBD1 (6 bases). The germline V gene encodes CDR1 SQVTM and CDR2 ANQGSEA. This CDR3 has 15 amino acids. Trimming took off 5 bases at V and 2 bases at J, with 18 bases between the two ends. CDR3 in DNA: TGCAGCGTTAACGAAAACAGGGCGCGGCAAGAGACCCAGTACTTC. As protein: CSVNENRARQETQYF.

Remarks on this clone: The same CDR3 also results from other DNA sequences found in this sample. V and J are TRBV4-1 and TRBJ2-5; 7 bases map to TRBD2. CDR1 is MGHRA, CDR2 YSYEKL, per germline. Trimming at V came to 1 base and at J to 4 bases, leaving 6 bases not matched to a gene. The CDR3 sequence is 15 residues long. CDR3 region: CASSQAGLAAETQYF. CDR3 bases: TGCGCCAGCAGCCAAGCAGGGCTAGCGGCAGAGACCCAGTACTTC.

This chain connects TRBV6-1 to TRBJ2-7, with TRBD2 matching 7 bases. Losses at the gene ends were 4 bases for V and 3 bases for J; bases not matched to a gene: 6. Germline loops: CDR1 MNHNS, CDR2 SASEGT. The CDR3 is 14 amino acids. The CDR3 DNA is TGTGCCAGCAGTGTCGGGGGGTTCCACTACGAGCAGTACTTC. It translates to CASSVGGFHYEQYF.

This sequence joins TRBV21-1 and TRBJ2-1; the table's D call, TRBD2, was not checked against the DNA. TRBV21-1 constitutes a pseudogene. The CDR3 is made up of 15 amino acids. CDR3 in amino acids: CASSKEASSYNEQFF. The CDR3 DNA is TGTGCCAGCAGCAAAGAGGCTAGCTCCTACAATGAGCAGTTCTTC.

V gene TRBV25-1 combines with J gene TRBJ1-2; no firm D call. V was shortened by 6 bases and J by 3 bases, with 11 bases between the two germline ends. From germline, CDR1 is MGHDK and CDR2 SYGVNS. CDR3 length: 13 residues. CDR3 residues: CASSRLEDYGYTF. For the CDR3, the DNA is TGTGCCAGCAGCCGATTGGAGGACTATGGCTACACCTTC.

The J gene is TRBJ2-5, the V gene TRBV29-1; TRBD1 is a possible D gene (5 bases). The CDR3 runs 16 residues. Between the trimmed V and J ends, which lost 1 base and 1 base, there was a span of 16 bases. From germline, CDR1 is SQVTM and CDR2 ANQGSEA. CDR3 nucleotides: TGCAGCGTTGAAGGGGGATTCGGACAACCCCAAGAGACCCAGTACTTC. The encoded protein is CSVEGGFGQPQETQYF.

The gene calls are TRBV27 and TRBJ2-7; D might be TRBD2 (5 bases). Germline V gene data show CDR1 as MNHEY and CDR2 as SMNVEV (reference sequence). The CDR3 runs to 13 residues. V was clipped by 5 bases and J by 3 bases, with 11 bases between them. The CDR3 nucleotides read TGTGCCAGCAGTCCCGGACTGTTCTACGAGCAGTACTTC. Protein product: CASSPGLFYEQYF.

V gene TRBV7-9 combines with J gene TRBJ2-3; D gene unclear. The CDR3 runs to 13 residues. V lost 5 bases, J lost 4 bases, and 10 bases lay in between. The germline V gene has CDR1 SEHNR and CDR2 FQNEAQ (reference sequence). CDR3 in DNA: TGTGCCAGCAGCCCCTCTCTCCCAGATACGCAGTATTTT. This codes for CASSPSLPDTQYF.

The J gene is TRBJ2-7, the V gene TRBV13; the D call may be TRBD1 or TRBD2 (5 bases each). The CDR3 is 16 residues long. Looked up from germline, CDR1 is PRHDT and CDR2 is FYEKMQ (reference sequence). The V and J ends lost 7 bases and 6 bases respectively, with 25 bases between them. The CDR3, as DNA: TGTGCCAGCACCGACCAAATATTGGGGCTAGGAGGCGAGCAGTACTTC. It encodes CASTDQILGLGGEQYF.

The V gene is TRBV7-9, the J gene TRBJ2-7; 7 positions match TRBD1. CDR1 SEHNR and CDR2 FQNEAQ come from the germline V gene (reference sequence). This CDR3 is 12 amino acids long. J was trimmed by 10 bases and V by 5 bases; bases with no gene match: 8. The chain's CDR3 is CASSLGTDQQYF. In DNA, the CDR3 is TGTGCCAGCAGCCTGGGGACAGACCAACAGTACTTC.

CDR3 bases: TGTGCCAGCAGTCCTCACTGGAACACTGAAGCTTTCTTT. Amino acids: CASSPHWNTEAFF. The chain joins TRBV27 to TRBJ1-1; D gene ambiguous. Germline CDR1 MNHEY, CDR2 SMNVEV (reference sequence). The CDR3 loop spans 13 amino acids. Trimming pared 5 bases from V and 1 base from J, leaving 8 bases between.

V and J are TRBV29-1 and TRBJ2-3; no definite D call. CDR3 length equals 11 residues. Deletions cut 3 bases from V and 9 bases from J, with 10 bases between. Germline V gives CDR1 SQVTM, CDR2 ANQGSEA. The CDR3 DNA follows: TGCAGCGTTGACGACGCCTTCACGCAGTATTTT. This gives the protein CSVDDAFTQYF.

This clone appeared once. The J gene is TRBJ1-1, the V gene TRBV4-1; D is undetermined. The ends were cut back, 3 bases at V and 0 bases at J, with 8 bases in the middle. The CDR3 totals 14 residues. Looked up from germline, CDR1 is MGHRA and CDR2 is YSYEKL. The CDR3 coding sequence is TGCGCCAGCAGCCATATGGGCTTGAACACTGAAGCTTTCTTT. Encoded protein: CASSHMGLNTEAFF.

This chain uses TRBV5-4 with TRBJ1-4, with unresolved D. Between the trimmed V and J ends, which lost 2 bases and 4 bases, there was a span of 9 bases. The CDR3 covers 14 residues. CDR1 is SGHNT and CDR2 is YYREEE in the germline V gene (reference sequence). The DNA of the CDR3 is TGTGCCAGCAGCTTTATGGGCGGTAATGAAAAACTGTTTTTT. Its protein is CASSFMGGNEKLFF.

The V call is TRBV29-1, the J call TRBJ2-1; 7 bases match TRBD2. The trim removed 4 bases at V and 4 bases at J, leaving 4 bases unmatched. The CDR3 loop spans 13 amino acids. Germline V gene data show CDR1 as SQVTM and CDR2 as ANQGSEA. The CDR3: CSVGTSNYNEQFF. In DNA, the CDR3 is TGCAGCGTTGGGACTAGTAATTACAATGAGCAGTTCTTC.

The chain has TRBV25-1 and TRBJ2-7; TRBD2 might be the D (6 bases). The CDR3 length is 14 residues. The ends were cut back, 3 bases at V and 4 bases at J, with 13 bases in the middle. CDR1 MGHDK and CDR2 SYGVNS come from the germline V gene. The CDR3 DNA is TGTGCCAGCAGTGACCGGGACCGGGGGTACGAGCAGTACTTC. This sequence encodes CASSDRDRGYEQYF.

The genes are TRBV2 and TRBJ2-1, with 10 bases aligning to TRBD2. Germline lookup yields CDR1 SNHLY and CDR2 FYNNEI. The CDR3 length is 12 residues. V lost 5 bases to trimming and J lost 9 bases; unmatched junction nucleotides: 1. The CDR3 protein is CASSRTSGEQFF. As DNA, the CDR3 is TGTGCCAGCAGTAGGACTAGCGGTGAGCAGTTCTTC.

V and J are TRBV27 and TRBJ1-1, with 10 bases matching TRBD1. V trimming: 3 bases; J trimming: 10 bases; junction bases outside the gene matches: 14. This CDR3 has 16 amino acids. Germline CDR1 MNHEY, CDR2 SMNVEV (reference sequence). The CDR3 loop is CASSFSRRGTGEAAFF. The CDR3 DNA sequence: TGTGCCAGCAGTTTTAGCCGCCGTGGGACAGGGGAGGCAGCTTTCTTT.

The chain couples TRBV7-2 to TRBJ2-2, with D perhaps matching TRBD2 (6 bases). The V gene's germline CDR1 is SGHTA and CDR2 FQGNSA. Trimming stripped 4 bases from V and 1 base from J, with 10 bases between. The CDR3 has 15 amino acids. CDR3 nucleotides: TGTGCCAGCAGCTCCCGGGGGTGGAACACCGGGGAGCTGTTTTTT. It yields the protein CASSSRGWNTGELFF.

The chain employs TRBV30 and TRBJ2-2; possible D gene TRBD2, 6 bases. Trimming pared 7 bases from V and 6 bases from J, leaving 12 bases between. CDR1 is GTSNPN, CDR2 SVGIG, per germline (reference sequence). CDR3 length equals 12 residues. In nucleotides, the CDR3 is TGTGCCTCGGTTGGAGGGTCCGGGGAGCTGTTTTTT. It is translated as CASVGGSGELFF.

V and J are TRBV6-5 and TRBJ2-2; 10 bases agree with TRBD2. The CDR3 consists of 16 residues. Losses at the gene ends were 2 bases for V and 7 bases for J; bases not matched to a gene: 7. Germline V gene sequence: CDR1 MNHEY, CDR2 SVGAGI. Written as DNA, the CDR3 is TGTGCCAGCAGTTACGGTCTAGCGGGGGTTCACGGGGAGCTGTTTTTT. This sequence encodes CASSYGLAGVHGELFF.